Below are 16 T cell receptor beta chains sequenced from a single sample in a study of early stage breast cancer tumors (dated by TCRdb to the late 2010s). The method was the immunoSEQ multiplex PCR assay. TCRdb took over this immuneACCESS table, retaining in-frame rearrangements with V and J assigned. Such tables are incomplete; in checked studies, under half of the missing clones stem from an unresolved V gene, and the remainder is unexplained. This sample is represented by about 24,000 clones; roughly two thirds of them were singletons. Around 9.4% of the sample goes to the ten largest clones. Input material: breast tumor tissue. The receptors here all came from a person between 55 and 69 years old with breast cancer.

The chain recombines TRBV6-5 with TRBJ2-1; TRBD1 agrees at 8 bases. This CDR3 has 14 amino acids. CDR1 is MNHEY, CDR2 SVGAGI, per germline. J gave up 7 bases and V 5 bases, and 7 bases lay outside the gene matches. CDR3 region: CASSNGQGRNEQFF. As DNA, the CDR3 is TGTGCCAGCAGTAACGGACAGGGTCGAAATGAGCAGTTCTTC.

The J gene is TRBJ2-2, the V gene TRBV5-4; 7 bases align to TRBD2. This CDR3 is 13 amino acids long. The V and J ends lost 4 bases and 5 bases, in that order; junction bases with no gene match: 2. Germline V CDR1 and CDR2: SGHNT, YYREEE (reference sequence). The CDR3 DNA sequence: TGTGCCAGCAGCCAAGCGGGAACCGGGGAGCTGTTTTTT. It translates to CASSQAGTGELFF.

The J gene is TRBJ1-3, the V gene TRBV7-9; TRBD1 aligns across 11 bases. The V segment lost 1 base and the J segment 14 bases; nucleotides outside the gene matches: 7. Germline CDR1 and CDR2: SEHNR and FQNEAQ (reference sequence). There are 14 residues in the CDR3. This CDR3 is CASSLVDRGPSVYF. DNA of the CDR3: TGTGCCAGCAGCTTAGTGGACAGGGGGCCGAGTGTATATTTT. Combining the CDR3 with reference TRBV7-9 and TRBJ1-3 gives the whole variable domain DTGVSQNPRHKITKRGQNVTFRCDPISEHNRLYWYRQTLGQGPEFLTYFQNEAQLEKSRLLSDRFSAERPKGSFSTLEIQRTEQGDSAMYLCASSLVDRGPSVYFGEGSWLTVV.

The chain joins TRBV19 to TRBJ1-5, with D hard to call. Trimming shortened V by 3 bases and J by 0 bases, and 3 bases separated the two germline ends. CDR3 size: 13 residues. Germline V gene data show CDR1 as LNHDA and CDR2 as SQIVND (reference sequence). The CDR3 region has the DNA TGTGCCAGTAGTATCAGTAGCAATCAGCCCCAGCATTTT. As protein: CASSISSNQPQHF. Full variable domain (missing parts from reference TRBV19 and TRBJ1-5): DGGITQSPKYLFRKEGQNVTLSCEQNLNHDAMYWYRQDPGQGLRLIYYSQIVNDFQKGDIAEGYSVSREKKESFPLTVTSAQKNPTAFYLCASSISSNQPQHFGDGTRLSIL.

This rearrangement joins TRBV4-1 to TRBJ2-3, with 7 bases aligning to TRBD1. The CDR3 covers 16 residues. CDR1 MGHRA and CDR2 YSYEKL come from the germline V gene. Germline trimming cut 4 bases from V and 4 bases from J; bases unmatched to any gene: 11. The CDR3 region has the DNA TGCGCCAGCAGCCTCATGGGGAACAGGGGAGCAGATACGCAGTATTTT. Encoded protein: CASSLMGNRGADTQYF.

This clone is termed medium-sized. This chain links TRBV7-3 with TRBJ2-7, with D possibly TRBD2 on 6 matching bases. Trimming took 5 bases from V and 4 from J, leaving 12 bases between them. The CDR3 covers 13 residues. Germline V CDR1 and CDR2: SGHTA, FQGTGA. The CDR3 nucleotides are TGTGCCAGCAGCCCCGGGACTTTGTACGAGCAGTACTTC. This encodes CASSPGTLYEQYF.

As to this clone: Germline and junction disagree at one end, which may indicate a read error. The chain has TRBV7-9 and TRBJ1-2, with D hard to call. CDR3 size: 17 residues. CDR1 SEHNR and CDR2 FQNEAQ come from the germline V gene (reference sequence). This CDR3 reads CASSQDLSPVIDYGYTF. The CDR3 region has the DNA TGCGCCAGCAGCCAAGATCTGAGTCCTGTTATAGACTATGGCTACACCTTC.

This clone came up a few times. The chain combines TRBV14 with TRBJ1-2; no definite D call. V lost 4 bases to trimming and J lost 4 bases, with 19 bases between them. CDR3 length: 16 residues. The V gene's germline CDR1 is SGHDN and CDR2 FVKESK. In nucleotides, the CDR3 is TGTGCCAGCAGCCCTAAGAGCGGTCGAGGTCTCTATGGCTACACCTTC. Amino acid sequence: CASSPKSGRGLYGYTF.

About this clone: Other DNA sequences in the same sample also yield this CDR3. The gene calls are TRBV16 and TRBJ1-2; D gene ambiguous. Germline CDR1 KGHSY, CDR2 FQNENV. The germline V and J ends were trimmed by 0 bases and 6 bases, with 5 bases remaining between them. This CDR3 comprises 12 residues. CDR3 DNA sequence: TGTGCCAGCAGCCAATCCAGAAATGGCTACACCTTC. Protein: CASSQSRNGYTF.

The chain combines TRBV4-1 with TRBJ2-3; 10 positions agree with TRBD2. The germline CDR1 and CDR2 sequences are MGHRA and YSYEKL. V was clipped by 2 bases and J by 6 bases; unmatched bases: 8. CDR3 length: 16 residues. The chain's CDR3 is CASSQYSSGGVDTQYF. The CDR3, as DNA: TGCGCCAGCAGCCAATACTCTAGCGGGGGAGTTGATACGCAGTATTTT.

This chain joins TRBV2 and TRBJ2-3; D not resolved. Trimming removed 2 bases from V and 2 bases from J, with 8 bases in between. The CDR3 runs to 14 residues. The germline CDR1 and CDR2 sequences are SNHLY and FYNNEI. CDR3 region: CASSEQALTDTQYF. For the CDR3, the DNA is TGTGCCAGCAGTGAACAGGCCCTCACAGATACGCAGTATTTT.

V is TRBV14 and J is TRBJ2-1; TRBD2 might be the D (5 bases). Germline CDR1 reads SGHDN; CDR2 reads FVKESK. Trimming took 1 base from V and 7 from J, leaving 11 bases between them. The CDR3 loop spans 14 amino acids. For the CDR3, the DNA is TGTGCCAGCAGCCAAGGAGTTTGGGAGAATGAGCAGTTCTTC. Translation: CASSQGVWENEQFF. The full variable domain, in which reference TRBV14 and TRBJ2-1 provide the parts outside the CDR3, is EAGVTQFPSHSVIEKGQTVTLRCDPISGHDNLYWYRRVMGKEIKFLLHFVKESKQDESGMPNNRFLAERTGGTYSTLKVQPAELEDSGVYFCASSQGVWENEQFFGPGTRLTVL.

The V gene is TRBV30, the J gene TRBJ1-1; 9 positions agree with TRBD1. Losses at the gene ends were 1 base for V and 6 bases for J; bases not matched to a gene: 3. The CDR3 totals 13 residues. Germline assignment: CDR1 GTSNPN and CDR2 SVGIG (reference sequence). CDR3 region: CAWSGTGVSEAFF. In DNA, the CDR3 is TGTGCCTGGAGTGGGACAGGGGTCTCTGAAGCTTTCTTT.

This chain links TRBV15 with TRBJ2-3, with TRBD2 matching 8 bases. CDR1 is LNHNV and CDR2 is YYDKDF in the germline V gene (reference sequence). J gave up 8 bases and V 1 base, and 11 bases lay outside the gene matches. The CDR3 loop spans 16 amino acids. Written as DNA, the CDR3 is TGTGCCACCAGCAGAGCCATGAAGAGCGGGAGAGGTACGCAGTATTTT. Its protein is CATSRAMKSGRGTQYF.

This clone has just a few counts. The rearrangement links TRBV5-4 to TRBJ2-2; 15 bases are a match to TRBD2. The length of the CDR3 is 18 residues. J lost 4 bases, V lost 6 bases, and 10 bases had no gene match. Germline V gene data show CDR1 as SGHNT and CDR2 as YYREEE (reference sequence). The CDR3 DNA sequence: TGTGCCAGCACCGCCGGGACTAGCGGGAGGTCCGGCACCGGGGAGCTGTTTTTT. Protein: CASTAGTSGRSGTGELFF.

This sequence joins TRBV7-2 and TRBJ2-7, with D tentatively TRBD2 (6 bases). V gave up 2 bases and J gave up 0 bases, with 14 bases separating them. The V gene's germline CDR1 is SGHTA and CDR2 FQGNSA. This CDR3 is built from 16 residues. CDR3 residues: CASSLNGGGLSYEQYF. CDR3 DNA sequence: TGTGCCAGCAGCTTAAATGGGGGAGGCCTCTCCTACGAGCAGTACTTC.